This record looks at one T cell receptor beta chain sequence and its context. Germline V gene data show CDR1 as SGHKS and CDR2 as YYEKEE (reference sequence). J gave up 2 bases and V 3 bases, and 3 bases lay outside the gene matches. The CDR3 is 14 amino acids. This entry comes from a study of blood T cell repertoires in COVID-19. About the research overall: Both acute and convalescent COVID-19 samples were obtained from the United States, Italy and Spain.

The assay was immunoSEQ multiplex PCR, and TCRdb's table has in-frame clones only and misses some. The sample yields some 220,000 clones, roughly 89% seen once. The sequence derives from a woman aged 40 to 50 with acute COVID-19. Sequencing was performed on PBMCs or T cells enriched from blood (not recorded which). The chain links TRBV5-5 to TRBJ1-2, with 8 bases matching TRBD1. The CDR3 is CASSSGGHNYGYTF. CDR3 DNA sequence: TGTGCCAGCAGCTCAGGGGGCCACAACTATGGCTACACCTTC.